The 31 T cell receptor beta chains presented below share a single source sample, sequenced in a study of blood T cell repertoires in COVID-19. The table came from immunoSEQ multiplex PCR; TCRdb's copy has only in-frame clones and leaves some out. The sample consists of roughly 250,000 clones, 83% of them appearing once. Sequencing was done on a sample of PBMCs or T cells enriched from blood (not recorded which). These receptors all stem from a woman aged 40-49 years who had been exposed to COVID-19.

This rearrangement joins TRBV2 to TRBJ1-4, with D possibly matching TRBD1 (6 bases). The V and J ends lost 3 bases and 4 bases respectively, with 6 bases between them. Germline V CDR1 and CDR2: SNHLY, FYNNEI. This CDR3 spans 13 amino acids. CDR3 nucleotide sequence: TGTGCCAGCAGTGACAGGGGTAATGAAAAACTGTTTTTT. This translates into CASSDRGNEKLFF.

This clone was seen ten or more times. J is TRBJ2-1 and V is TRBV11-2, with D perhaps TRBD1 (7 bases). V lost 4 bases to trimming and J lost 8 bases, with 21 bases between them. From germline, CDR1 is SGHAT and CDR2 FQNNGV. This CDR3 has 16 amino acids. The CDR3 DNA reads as TGTGCCAGCAGCTCCTCGACGGGACTTCAGGGGGATGAGCAGTTCTTC. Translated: CASSSSTGLQGDEQFF.

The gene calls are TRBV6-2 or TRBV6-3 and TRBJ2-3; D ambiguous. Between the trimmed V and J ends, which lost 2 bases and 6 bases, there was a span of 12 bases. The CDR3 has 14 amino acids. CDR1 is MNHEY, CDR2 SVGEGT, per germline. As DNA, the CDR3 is TGTGCCAGCAGTTACAGAGACCAGAGGGATACGCAGTATTTT. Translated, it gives CASSYRDQRDTQYF.

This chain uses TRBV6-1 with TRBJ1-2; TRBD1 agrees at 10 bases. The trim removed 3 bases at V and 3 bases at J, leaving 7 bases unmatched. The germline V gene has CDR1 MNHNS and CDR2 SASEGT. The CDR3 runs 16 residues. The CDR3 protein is CASSDGPGQGYYGYTF. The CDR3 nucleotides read TGTGCCAGCAGTGATGGGCCGGGACAGGGGTACTATGGCTACACCTTC.

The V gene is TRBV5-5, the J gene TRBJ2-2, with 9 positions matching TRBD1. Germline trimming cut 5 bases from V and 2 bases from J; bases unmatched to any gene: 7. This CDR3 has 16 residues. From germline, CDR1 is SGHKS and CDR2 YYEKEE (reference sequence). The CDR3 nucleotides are TGTGCCAGCAGACATACAGGGGGCGGTAACACCGGGGAGCTGTTTTTT. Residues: CASRHTGGGNTGELFF. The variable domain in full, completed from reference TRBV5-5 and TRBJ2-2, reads DAGVTQSPTHLIKTRGQQVTLRCSPISGHKSVSWYQQVLGQGPQFIFQYYEKEERGRGNFPDRFSARQFPNYSSELNVNALLLGDSALYLCASRHTGGGNTGELFFGEGSRLTVL.

The CDR3 DNA sequence: TGTGCCAGCAGTTCCCGGTTGGGCACTTCGGCAGATACGCAGTATTTT. It translates to CASSSRLGTSADTQYF. The V and J genes are TRBV6-5 and TRBJ2-3; D remains ambiguous. Trimming removed 4 bases from V and 4 bases from J, with 18 bases in between. Germline values: CDR1 MNHEY, CDR2 SVGAGI. The CDR3 consists of 16 residues.

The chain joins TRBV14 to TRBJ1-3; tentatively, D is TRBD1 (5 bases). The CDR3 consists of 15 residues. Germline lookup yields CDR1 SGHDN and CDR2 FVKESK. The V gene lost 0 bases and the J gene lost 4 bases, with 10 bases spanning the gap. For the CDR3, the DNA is TGTGCCAGCAGCCAAGATTTCCGGGGGGGAAACACCATATATTTT. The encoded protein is CASSQDFRGGNTIYF.

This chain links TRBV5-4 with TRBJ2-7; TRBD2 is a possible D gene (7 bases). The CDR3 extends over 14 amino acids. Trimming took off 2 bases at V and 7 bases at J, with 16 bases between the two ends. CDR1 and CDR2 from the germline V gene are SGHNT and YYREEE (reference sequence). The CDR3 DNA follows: TGTGCCAGCAGCTTAGGGGGGGGGCGTGAGGAGCAGTACTTC. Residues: CASSLGGGREEQYF.

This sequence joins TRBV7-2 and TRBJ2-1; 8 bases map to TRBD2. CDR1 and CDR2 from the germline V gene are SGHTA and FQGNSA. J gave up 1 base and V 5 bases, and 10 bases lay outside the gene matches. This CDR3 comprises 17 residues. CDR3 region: CASSPTSTSGSYNEQFF. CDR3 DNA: TGTGCCAGCAGCCCCACTTCAACTAGCGGATCCTACAATGAGCAGTTCTTC.

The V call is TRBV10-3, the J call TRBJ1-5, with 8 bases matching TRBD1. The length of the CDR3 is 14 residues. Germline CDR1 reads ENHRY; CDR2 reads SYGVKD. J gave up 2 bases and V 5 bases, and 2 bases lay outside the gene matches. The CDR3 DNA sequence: TGTGCCATCAGTACAGGGGGGGGCAATCAGCCCCAGCATTTT. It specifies CAISTGGGNQPQHF.

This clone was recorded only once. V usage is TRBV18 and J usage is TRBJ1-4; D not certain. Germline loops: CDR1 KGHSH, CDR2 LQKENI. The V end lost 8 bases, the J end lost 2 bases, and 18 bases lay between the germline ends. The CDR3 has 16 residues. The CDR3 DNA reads TGTGCCAGCAAACGGGGAGGGAGCGTCACTAATGAAAAACTGTTTTTT. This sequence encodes CASKRGGSVTNEKLFF.

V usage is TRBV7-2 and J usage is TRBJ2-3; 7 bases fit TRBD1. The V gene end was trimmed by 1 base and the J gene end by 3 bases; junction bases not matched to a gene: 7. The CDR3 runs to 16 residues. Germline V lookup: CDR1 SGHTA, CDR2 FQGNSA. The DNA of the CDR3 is TGTGCCAGCAGCTTAGTTAAGGGGGCGCAAACAGATACGCAGTATTTT. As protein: CASSLVKGAQTDTQYF.

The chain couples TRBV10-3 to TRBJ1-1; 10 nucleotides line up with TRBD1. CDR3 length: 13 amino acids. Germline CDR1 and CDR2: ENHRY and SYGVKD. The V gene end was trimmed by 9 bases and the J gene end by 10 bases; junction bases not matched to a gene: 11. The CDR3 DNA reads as TGTGCCATGTCCCGGGACAGGGGCGAGGGAGCTTTCTTT. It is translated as CAMSRDRGEGAFF.

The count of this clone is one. CDR3 nucleotides: TGTGCCAGCAGTTCCGTACAGGGAAACACCATATATTTT. Its protein product is CASSSVQGNTIYF. This chain links TRBV6-5 with TRBJ1-3; no definite D call. V lost 4 bases and J 4 bases, leaving 8 bases between the germline ends. This CDR3 has 13 amino acids. Looked up from germline, CDR1 is MNHEY and CDR2 is SVGAGI.

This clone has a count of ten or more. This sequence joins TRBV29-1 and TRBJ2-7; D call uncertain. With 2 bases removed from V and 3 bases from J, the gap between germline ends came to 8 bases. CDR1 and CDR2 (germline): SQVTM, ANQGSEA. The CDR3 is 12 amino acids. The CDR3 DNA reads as TGCAGCGTTGAAACCGCAGACTACGAGCAGTACTTC. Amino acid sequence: CSVETADYEQYF.

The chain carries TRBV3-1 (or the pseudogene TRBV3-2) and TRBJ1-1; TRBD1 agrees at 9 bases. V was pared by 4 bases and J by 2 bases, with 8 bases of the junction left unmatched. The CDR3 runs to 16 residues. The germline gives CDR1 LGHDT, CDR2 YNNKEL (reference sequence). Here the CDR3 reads CASSPRDRALNTEAFF. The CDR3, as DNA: TGTGCCAGCAGCCCCCGGGACAGGGCTTTAAACACTGAAGCTTTCTTT.

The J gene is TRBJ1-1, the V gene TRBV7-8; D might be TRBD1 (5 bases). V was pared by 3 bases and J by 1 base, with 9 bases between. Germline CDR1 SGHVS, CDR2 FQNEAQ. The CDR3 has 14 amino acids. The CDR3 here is CASSLGLKNTEAFF. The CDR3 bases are TGTGCCAGCAGCTTGGGACTCAAGAACACTGAAGCTTTCTTT.

CDR3 sequence reads: CASTHRDRDYGYTF. In nucleotides, the CDR3 is TGTGCCAGCACCCACCGGGACAGGGACTATGGCTACACCTTC. The chain recombines TRBV28 with TRBJ1-2; 9 bases fit TRBD1. The junction had 6 bases not matched to a gene; V was cut back by 7 bases and J by 3 bases. The CDR3 extends over 14 amino acids. CDR1 and CDR2 from the germline V gene are MDHEN and SYDVKM.

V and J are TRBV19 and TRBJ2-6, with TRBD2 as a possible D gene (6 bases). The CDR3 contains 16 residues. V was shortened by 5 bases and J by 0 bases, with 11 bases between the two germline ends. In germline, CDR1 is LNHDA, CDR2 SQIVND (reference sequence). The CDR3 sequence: CASSPGGFSGANVLTF. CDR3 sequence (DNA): TGTGCCAGTAGTCCCGGAGGGTTCTCTGGGGCCAACGTCCTGACTTTC. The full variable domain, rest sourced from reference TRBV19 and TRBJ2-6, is DGGITQSPKYLFRKEGQNVTLSCEQNLNHDAMYWYRQDPGQGLRLIYYSQIVNDFQKGDIAEGYSVSREKKESFPLTVTSAQKNPTAFYLCASSPGGFSGANVLTFGAGSRLTVL.

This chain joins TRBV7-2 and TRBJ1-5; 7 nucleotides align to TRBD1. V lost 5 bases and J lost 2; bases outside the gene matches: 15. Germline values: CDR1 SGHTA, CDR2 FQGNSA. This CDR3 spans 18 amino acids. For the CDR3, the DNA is TGTGCCAGCAGCCCGGGACAGTCCTTTGCCCAGCGCAATCAGCCCCAGCATTTT. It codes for CASSPGQSFAQRNQPQHF. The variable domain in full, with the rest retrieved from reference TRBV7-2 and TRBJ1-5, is GAGVSQSPSNKVTEKGKDVELRCDPISGHTALYWYRQSLGQGLEFLIYFQGNSAPDKSGLPSDRFSAERTGGSVSTLTIQRTQQEDSAVYLCASSPGQSFAQRNQPQHFGDGTRLSIL.

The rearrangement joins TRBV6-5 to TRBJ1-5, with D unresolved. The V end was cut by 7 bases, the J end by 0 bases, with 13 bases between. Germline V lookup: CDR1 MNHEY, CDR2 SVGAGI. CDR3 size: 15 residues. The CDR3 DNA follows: TGTGCCAGCAAAATTCTCGCGTATAGCAATCAGCCCCAGCATTTT. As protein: CASKILAYSNQPQHF.

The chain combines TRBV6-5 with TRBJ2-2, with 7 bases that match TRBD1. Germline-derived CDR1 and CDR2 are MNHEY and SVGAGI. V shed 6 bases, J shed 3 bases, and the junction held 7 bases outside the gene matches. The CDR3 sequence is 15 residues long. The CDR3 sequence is CASSRQGIDTGELFF. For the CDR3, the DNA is TGTGCCAGCAGCAGACAGGGAATTGACACCGGGGAGCTGTTTTTT.

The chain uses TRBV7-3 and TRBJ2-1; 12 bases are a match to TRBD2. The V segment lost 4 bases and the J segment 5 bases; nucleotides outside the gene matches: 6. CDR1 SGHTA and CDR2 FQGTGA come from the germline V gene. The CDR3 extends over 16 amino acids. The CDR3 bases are TGTGCCAGCAGCTCCCTAGCGGGGGGGCCTCACAATGAGCAGTTCTTC. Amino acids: CASSSLAGGPHNEQFF.

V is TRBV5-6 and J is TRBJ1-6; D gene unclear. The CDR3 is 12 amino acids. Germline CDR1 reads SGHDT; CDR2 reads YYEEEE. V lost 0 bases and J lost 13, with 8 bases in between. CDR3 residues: CASSLGANPLHF. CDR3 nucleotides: TGTGCCAGCAGCTTGGGGGCCAACCCCCTCCACTTT.

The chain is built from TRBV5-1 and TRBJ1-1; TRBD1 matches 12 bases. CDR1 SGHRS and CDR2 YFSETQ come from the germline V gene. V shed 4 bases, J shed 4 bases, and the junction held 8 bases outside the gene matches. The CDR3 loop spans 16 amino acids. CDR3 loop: CASSPGTGGAGTEAFF. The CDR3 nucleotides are TGCGCCAGCAGCCCCGGGACAGGGGGCGCTGGCACTGAAGCTTTCTTT.

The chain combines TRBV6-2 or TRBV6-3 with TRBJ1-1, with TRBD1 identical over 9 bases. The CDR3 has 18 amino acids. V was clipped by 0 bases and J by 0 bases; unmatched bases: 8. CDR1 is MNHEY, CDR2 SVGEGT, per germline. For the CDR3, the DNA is TGTGCCAGCAGTTACTCACCGGGACAGGGCCCCCTGAACACTGAAGCTTTCTTT. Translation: CASSYSPGQGPLNTEAFF.

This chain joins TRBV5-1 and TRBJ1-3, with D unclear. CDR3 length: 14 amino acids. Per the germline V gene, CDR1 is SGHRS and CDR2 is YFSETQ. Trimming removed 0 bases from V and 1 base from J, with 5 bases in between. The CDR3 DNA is TGCGCCAGCAGCTTGGGGGCTTCTGGAAACACCATATATTTT. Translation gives CASSLGASGNTIYF. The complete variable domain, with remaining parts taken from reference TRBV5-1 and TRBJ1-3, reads KAGVTQTPRYLIKTRGQQVTLSCSPISGHRSVSWYQQTPGQGLQFLFEYFSETQRNKGNFPGRFSGRQFSNSRSEMNVSTLELGDSALYLCASSLGASGNTIYFGEGSWLTVV.

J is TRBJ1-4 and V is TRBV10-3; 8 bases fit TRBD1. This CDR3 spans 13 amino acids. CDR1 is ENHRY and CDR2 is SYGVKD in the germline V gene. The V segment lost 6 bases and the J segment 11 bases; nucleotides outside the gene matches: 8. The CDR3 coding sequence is TGTGCCATCAGAAAAGGACAGGGTCCCAAACTGTTTTTT. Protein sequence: CAIRKGQGPKLFF.

The CDR3, as DNA: TGTGCCAGCAGCATACAGGGGGCGCGCTACGAGCAGTACTTC. Its translation: CASSIQGARYEQYF. J is TRBJ2-7 and V is TRBV11-2, with 9 positions matching TRBD1. The trim removed 5 bases at V and 3 bases at J, leaving 5 bases unmatched. The CDR3 consists of 14 residues. Germline assignment: CDR1 SGHAT and CDR2 FQNNGV.

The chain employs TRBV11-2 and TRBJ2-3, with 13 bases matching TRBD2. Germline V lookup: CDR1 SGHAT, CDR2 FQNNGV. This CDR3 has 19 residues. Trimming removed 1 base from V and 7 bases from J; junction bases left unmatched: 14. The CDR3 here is CASSLGVLAGGPSVNTQYF. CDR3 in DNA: TGTGCCAGCAGCTTAGGGGTACTAGCGGGGGGGCCATCGGTGAATACGCAGTATTTT.

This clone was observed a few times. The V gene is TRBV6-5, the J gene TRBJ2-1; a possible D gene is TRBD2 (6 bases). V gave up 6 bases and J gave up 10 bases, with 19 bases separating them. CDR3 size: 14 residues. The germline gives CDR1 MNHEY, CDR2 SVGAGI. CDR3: CASRNQRVGWEQFF. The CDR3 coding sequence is TGTGCCAGCAGGAATCAGCGGGTAGGTTGGGAGCAGTTCTTC.